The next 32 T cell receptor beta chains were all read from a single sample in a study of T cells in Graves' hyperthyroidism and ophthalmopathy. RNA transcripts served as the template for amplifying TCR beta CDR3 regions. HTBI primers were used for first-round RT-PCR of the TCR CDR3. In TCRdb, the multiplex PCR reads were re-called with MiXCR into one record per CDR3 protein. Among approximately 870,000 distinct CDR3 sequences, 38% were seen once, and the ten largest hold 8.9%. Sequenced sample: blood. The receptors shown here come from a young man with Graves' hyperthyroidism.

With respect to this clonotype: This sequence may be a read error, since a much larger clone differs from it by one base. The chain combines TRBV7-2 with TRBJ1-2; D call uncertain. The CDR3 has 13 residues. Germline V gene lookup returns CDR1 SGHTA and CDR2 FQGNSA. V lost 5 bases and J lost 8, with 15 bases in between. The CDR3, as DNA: TGTGCCAGCAGCCCAGATATCCGTGCGGGCTACACCTTC. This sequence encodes CASSPDIRAGYTF.

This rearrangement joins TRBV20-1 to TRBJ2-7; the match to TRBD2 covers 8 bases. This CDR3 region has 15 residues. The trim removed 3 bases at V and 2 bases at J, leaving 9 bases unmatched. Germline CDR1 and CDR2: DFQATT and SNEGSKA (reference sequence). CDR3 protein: CSARTLKRETYEQYF. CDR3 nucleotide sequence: TGCAGTGCTAGGACCTTGAAGCGGGAGACCTACGAGCAGTACTTC.

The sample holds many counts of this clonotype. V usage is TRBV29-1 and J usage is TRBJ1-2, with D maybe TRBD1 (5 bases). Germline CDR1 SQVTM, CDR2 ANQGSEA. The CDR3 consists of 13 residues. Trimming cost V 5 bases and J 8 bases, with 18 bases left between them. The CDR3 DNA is TGCAGCGTTCCGATGGGAGGGGTAGAGGGCTACACCTTC. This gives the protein CSVPMGGVEGYTF. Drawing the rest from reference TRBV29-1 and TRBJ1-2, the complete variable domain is SAVISQKPSRDICQRGTSLTIQCQVDSQVTMMFWYRQQPGQSLTLIATANQGSEATYESGFVIDKFPISRPNLTFSTLTVSNMSPEDSSIYLCSVPMGGVEGYTFGSGTRLTVV.

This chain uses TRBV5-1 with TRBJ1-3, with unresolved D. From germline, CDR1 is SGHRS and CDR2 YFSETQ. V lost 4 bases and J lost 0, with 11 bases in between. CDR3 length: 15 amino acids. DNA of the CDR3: TGCGCCAGCAGCCAAGATTCAGGCTCTGGAAACACCATATATTTT. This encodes CASSQDSGSGNTIYF.

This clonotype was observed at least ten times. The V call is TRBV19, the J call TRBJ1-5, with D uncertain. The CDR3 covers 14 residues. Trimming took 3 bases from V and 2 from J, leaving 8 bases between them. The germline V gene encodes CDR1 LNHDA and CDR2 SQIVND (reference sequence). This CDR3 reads CASSIVPGNQPQHF. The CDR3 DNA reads TGTGCCAGTAGTATTGTACCGGGCAATCAGCCCCAGCATTTT.

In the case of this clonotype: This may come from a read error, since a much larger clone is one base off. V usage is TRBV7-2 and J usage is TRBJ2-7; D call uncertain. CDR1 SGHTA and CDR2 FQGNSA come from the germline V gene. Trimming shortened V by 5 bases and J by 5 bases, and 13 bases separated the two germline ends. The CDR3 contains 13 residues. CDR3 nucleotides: TGTGCCAGCAGCCTGGATTACCCCCACGAGCAGTACTTC. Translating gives CASSLDYPHEQYF.

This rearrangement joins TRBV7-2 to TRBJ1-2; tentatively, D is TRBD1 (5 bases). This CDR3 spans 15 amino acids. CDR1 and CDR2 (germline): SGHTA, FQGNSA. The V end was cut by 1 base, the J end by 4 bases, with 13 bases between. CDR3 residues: CASSLDRGGLYGYTF. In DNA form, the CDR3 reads TGTGCCAGCAGCTTAGATCGGGGGGGACTCTATGGCTACACCTTC.

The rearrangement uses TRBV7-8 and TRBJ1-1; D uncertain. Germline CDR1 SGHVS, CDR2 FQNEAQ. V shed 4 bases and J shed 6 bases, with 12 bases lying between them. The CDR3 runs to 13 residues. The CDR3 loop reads CASSYLYGAEAFF. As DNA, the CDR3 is TGTGCCAGCAGCTACCTCTACGGCGCTGAAGCTTTCTTT.

CDR3 amino acids: CASSYPGRVNQPQHF. The CDR3 nucleotides are TGTGCCAGCAGTTATCCAGGGAGGGTCAATCAGCCCCAGCATTTT. This chain joins TRBV2 and TRBJ1-5; D is perhaps TRBD1 (5 bases). Trimming stripped 5 bases from V and 3 bases from J, with 14 bases between. The CDR3 consists of 15 residues. Germline loops: CDR1 SNHLY, CDR2 FYNNEI.

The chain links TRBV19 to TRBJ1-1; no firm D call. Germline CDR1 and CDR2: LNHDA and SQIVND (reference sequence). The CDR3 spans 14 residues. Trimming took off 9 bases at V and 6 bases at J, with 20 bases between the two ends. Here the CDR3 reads CASSLADVGPEAFF. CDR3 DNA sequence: TGTGCCAGCTCACTCGCGGACGTGGGCCCTGAAGCTTTCTTT.

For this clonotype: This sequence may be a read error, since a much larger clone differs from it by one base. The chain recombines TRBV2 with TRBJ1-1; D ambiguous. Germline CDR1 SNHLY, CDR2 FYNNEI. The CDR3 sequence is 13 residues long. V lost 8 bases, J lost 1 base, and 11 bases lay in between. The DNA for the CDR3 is TGTGCCAGCCCTGGAGGTCCGAACACTGAAGCTTTCTTT. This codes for CASPGGPNTEAFF.

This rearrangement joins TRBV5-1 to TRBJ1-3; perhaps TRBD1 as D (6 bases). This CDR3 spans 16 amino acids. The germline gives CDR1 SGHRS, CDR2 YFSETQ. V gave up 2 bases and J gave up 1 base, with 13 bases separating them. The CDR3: CASSLTPGASGNTIYF. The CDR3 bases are TGCGCCAGCAGCTTAACTCCGGGGGCGTCTGGAAACACCATATATTTT.

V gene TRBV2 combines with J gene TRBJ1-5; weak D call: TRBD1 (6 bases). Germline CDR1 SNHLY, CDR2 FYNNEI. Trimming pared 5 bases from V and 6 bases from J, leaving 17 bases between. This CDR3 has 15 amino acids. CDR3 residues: CASSYGGGAGQPQHF. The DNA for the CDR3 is TGTGCCAGCAGTTACGGTGGGGGGGCCGGTCAGCCCCAGCATTTT. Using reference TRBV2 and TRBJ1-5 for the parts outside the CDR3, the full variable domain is EPEVTQTPSHQVTQMGQEVILRCVPISNHLYFYWYRQILGQKVEFLVSFYNNEISEKSEIFDDQFSVERPDGSNFTLKIRSTKLEDSAMYFCASSYGGGAGQPQHFGDGTRLSIL.

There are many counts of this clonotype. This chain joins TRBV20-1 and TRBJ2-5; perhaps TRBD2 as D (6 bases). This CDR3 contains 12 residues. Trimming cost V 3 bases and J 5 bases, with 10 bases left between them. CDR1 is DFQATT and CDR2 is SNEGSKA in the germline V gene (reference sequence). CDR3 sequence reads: CSASESGETQYF. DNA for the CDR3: TGCAGTGCTAGTGAAAGCGGGGAGACCCAGTACTTC.

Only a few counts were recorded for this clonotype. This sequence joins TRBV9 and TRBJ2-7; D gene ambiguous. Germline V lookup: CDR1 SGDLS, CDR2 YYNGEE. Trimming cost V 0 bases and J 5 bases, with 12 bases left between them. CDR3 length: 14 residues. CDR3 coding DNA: TGTGCCAGCAGCGTAGAGGTCTCGGGCGACGAGCAGTACTTC. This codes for CASSVEVSGDEQYF.

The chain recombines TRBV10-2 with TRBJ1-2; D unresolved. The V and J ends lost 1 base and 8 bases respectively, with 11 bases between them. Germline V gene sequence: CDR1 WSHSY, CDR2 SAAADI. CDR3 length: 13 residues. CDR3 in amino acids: CASSELGIGGYTF. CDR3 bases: TGCGCCAGCAGTGAGTTAGGGATTGGAGGCTACACCTTC.

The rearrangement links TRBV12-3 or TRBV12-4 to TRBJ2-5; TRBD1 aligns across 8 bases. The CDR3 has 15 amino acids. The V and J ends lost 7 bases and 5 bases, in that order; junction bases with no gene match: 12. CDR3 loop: CASMSGQGVGETQYF. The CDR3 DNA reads TGTGCCAGCATGAGCGGACAGGGCGTCGGGGAGACCCAGTACTTC.

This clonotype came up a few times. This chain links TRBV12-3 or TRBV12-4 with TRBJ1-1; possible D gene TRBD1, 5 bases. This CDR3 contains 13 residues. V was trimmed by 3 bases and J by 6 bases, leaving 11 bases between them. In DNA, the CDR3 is TGTGCCAGCAGTTTCAACTGGGGGGCTGAAGCTTTCTTT. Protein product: CASSFNWGAEAFF.

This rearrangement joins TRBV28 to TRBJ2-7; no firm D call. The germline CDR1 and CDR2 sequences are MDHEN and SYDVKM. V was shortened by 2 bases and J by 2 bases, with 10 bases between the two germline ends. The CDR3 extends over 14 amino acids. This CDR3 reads CASSLGDGAYEQYF. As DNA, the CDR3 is TGTGCCAGCAGTTTAGGAGACGGTGCCTACGAGCAGTACTTC.

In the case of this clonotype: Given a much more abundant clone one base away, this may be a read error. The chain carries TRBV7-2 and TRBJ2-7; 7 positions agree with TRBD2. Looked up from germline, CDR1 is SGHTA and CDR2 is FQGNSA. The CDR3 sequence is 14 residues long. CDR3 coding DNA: TGTGCCAGCAGCTTCGGCGGGAGAGCCTACAAGCAGTACTTC. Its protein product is CASSFGGRAYKQYF.

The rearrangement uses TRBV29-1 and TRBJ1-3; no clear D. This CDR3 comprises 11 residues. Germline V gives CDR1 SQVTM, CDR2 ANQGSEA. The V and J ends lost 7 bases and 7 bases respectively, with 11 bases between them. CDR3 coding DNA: TGCAGCGCTTGGACGGTGAACACCATATATTTT. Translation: CSAWTVNTIYF. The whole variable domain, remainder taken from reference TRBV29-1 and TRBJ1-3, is SAVISQKPSRDICQRGTSLTIQCQVDSQVTMMFWYRQQPGQSLTLIATANQGSEATYESGFVIDKFPISRPNLTFSTLTVSNMSPEDSSIYLCSAWTVNTIYFGEGSWLTVV.

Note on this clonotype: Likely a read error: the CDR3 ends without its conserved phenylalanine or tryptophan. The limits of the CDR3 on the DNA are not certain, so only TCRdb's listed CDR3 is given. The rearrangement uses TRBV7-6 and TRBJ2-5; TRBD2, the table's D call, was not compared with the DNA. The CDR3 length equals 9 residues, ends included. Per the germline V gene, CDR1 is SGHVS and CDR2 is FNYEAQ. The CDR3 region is CASSPVPDG.

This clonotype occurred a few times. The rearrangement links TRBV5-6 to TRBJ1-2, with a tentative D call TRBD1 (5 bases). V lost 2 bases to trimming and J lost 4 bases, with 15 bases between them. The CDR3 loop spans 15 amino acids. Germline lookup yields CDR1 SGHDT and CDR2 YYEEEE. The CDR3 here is CASSLNVGPLYGYTF. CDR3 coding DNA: TGTGCCAGCAGCTTAAATGTGGGGCCGCTCTATGGCTACACCTTC. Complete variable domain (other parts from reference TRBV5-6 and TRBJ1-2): DAGVTQSPTHLIKTRGQQVTLRCSPKSGHDTVSWYQQALGQGPQFIFQYYEEEERQRGNFPDRFSGHQFPNYSSELNVNALLLGDSALYLCASSLNVGPLYGYTFGSGTRLTVV.

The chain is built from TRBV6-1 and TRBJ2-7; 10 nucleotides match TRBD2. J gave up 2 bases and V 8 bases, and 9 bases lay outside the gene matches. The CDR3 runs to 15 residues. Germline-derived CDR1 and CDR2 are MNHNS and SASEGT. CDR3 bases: TGTGCCAGCTCCGGGACTAGCGCGACAACCTACGAGCAGTACTTC. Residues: CASSGTSATTYEQYF.

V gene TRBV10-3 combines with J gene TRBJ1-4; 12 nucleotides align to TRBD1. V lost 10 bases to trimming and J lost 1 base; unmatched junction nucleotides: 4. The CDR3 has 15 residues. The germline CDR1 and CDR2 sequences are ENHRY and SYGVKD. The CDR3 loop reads CATGTGGETNEKLFF. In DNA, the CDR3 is TGTGCCACCGGGACAGGGGGCGAAACTAATGAAAAACTGTTTTTT.

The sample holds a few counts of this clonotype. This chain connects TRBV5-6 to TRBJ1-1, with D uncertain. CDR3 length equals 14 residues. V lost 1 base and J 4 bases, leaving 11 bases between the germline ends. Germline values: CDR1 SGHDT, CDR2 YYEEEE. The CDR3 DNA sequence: TGTGCCAGCAGCTTGTGGAGAACGGGCACTGAAGCTTTCTTT. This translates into CASSLWRTGTEAFF.

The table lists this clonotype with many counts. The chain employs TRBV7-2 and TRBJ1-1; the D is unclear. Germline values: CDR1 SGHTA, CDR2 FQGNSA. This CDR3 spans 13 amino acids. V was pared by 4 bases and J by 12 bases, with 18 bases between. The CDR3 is CASSSLNGLRTFF. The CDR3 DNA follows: TGTGCCAGCAGCTCCCTTAACGGGCTGAGAACTTTCTTT.

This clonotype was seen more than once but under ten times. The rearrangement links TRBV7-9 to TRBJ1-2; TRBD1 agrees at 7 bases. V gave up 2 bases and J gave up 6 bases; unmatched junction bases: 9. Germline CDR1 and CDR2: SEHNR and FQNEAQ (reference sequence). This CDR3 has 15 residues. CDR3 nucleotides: TGTGCCAGCAGCTTATCCGAGGGGGCGCAGAATGGCTACACCTTC. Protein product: CASSLSEGAQNGYTF.

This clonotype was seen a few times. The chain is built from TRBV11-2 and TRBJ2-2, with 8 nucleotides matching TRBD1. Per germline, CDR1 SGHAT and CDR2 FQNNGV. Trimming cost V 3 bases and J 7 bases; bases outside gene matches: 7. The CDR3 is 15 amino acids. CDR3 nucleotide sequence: TGTGCCAGCAGCTTCCTGGACAGGGCGGACGGGGAGCTGTTTTTT. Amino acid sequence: CASSFLDRADGELFF.

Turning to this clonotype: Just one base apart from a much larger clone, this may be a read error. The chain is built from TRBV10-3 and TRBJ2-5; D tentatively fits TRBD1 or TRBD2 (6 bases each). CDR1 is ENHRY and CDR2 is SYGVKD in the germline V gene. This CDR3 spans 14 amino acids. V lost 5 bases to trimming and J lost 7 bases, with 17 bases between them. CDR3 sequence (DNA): TGTGCCATCAGTTCGTCTCGGGGGCGAGGGACCCAGTACTTC. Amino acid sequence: CAISSSRGRGTQYF.

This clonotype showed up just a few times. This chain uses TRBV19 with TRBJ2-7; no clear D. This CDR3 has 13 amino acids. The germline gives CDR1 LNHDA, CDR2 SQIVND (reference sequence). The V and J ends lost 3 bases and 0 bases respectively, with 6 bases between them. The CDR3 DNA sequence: TGTGCCAGTAGTATGTTTGGCTCCTACGAGCAGTACTTC. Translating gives CASSMFGSYEQYF.

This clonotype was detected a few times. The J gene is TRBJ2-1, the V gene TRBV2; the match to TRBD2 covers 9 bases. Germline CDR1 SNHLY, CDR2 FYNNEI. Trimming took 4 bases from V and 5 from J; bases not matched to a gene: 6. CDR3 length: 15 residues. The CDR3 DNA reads TGTGCCAGCAGTGGAGCGGGAGGCTACGACAATGAGCAGTTCTTC. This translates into CASSGAGGYDNEQFF.